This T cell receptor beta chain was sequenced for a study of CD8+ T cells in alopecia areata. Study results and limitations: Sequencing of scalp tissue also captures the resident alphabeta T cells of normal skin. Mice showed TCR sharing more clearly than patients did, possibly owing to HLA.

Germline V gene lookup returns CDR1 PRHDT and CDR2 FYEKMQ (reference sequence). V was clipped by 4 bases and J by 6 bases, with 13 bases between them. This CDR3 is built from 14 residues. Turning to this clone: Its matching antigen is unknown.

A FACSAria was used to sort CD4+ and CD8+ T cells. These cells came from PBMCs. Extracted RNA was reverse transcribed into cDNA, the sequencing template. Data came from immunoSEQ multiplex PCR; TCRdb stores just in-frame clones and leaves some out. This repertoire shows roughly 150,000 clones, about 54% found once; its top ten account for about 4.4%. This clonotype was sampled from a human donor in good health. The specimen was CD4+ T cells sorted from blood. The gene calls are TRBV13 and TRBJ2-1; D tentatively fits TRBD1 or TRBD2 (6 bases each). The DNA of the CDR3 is TGTGCCAGCAGCTATCCGGGGGCAGCCAATGAGCAGTTCTTC. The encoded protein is CASSYPGAANEQFF.